This T cell receptor beta chain was captured in a study of OX40 agonist ivuxolimab in advanced cancers. Study-wide background: Partial responses were observed in three patients, of whom one had hepatocellular carcinoma and two had cutaneous melanoma. General observations from the study: At 0.1 to 3.0 mg/kg, clonal expansion of CD4+ and CD8+ blood T cells had occurred by week 6. Among T cells, CD8+ cells averaged more expanded clones than CD4+ cells.

Remarks on this clone: The antigen remains unidentified.

Repertoires were generated with immunoSEQ multiplex PCR, while TCRdb's copy carries only in-frame clones and drops some. In the table there are under 75,000 clones, 81% of which are singletons. CDR3 length equals 15 residues. Germline CDR1 is MGHRA and CDR2 is YSYEKL. Trimming shortened V by 1 base and J by 8 bases, and 17 bases separated the two germline ends. V is TRBV4-1 and J is TRBJ1-2; the D gene is possibly TRBD1 (5 bases). This material consisted of CD4+ or CD8+ T cells sorted from blood, taken in a trial of the OX40 agonist ivuxolimab. This sequence was found in an adult with an advanced solid tumor such as melanoma, head and neck, liver or kidney cancer. CDR3 coding DNA: TGCGCCAGCAGCCAAGTCCGCAGGGAAGAGCAGGGCTACACCTTC. This sequence encodes CASSQVRREEQGYTF.